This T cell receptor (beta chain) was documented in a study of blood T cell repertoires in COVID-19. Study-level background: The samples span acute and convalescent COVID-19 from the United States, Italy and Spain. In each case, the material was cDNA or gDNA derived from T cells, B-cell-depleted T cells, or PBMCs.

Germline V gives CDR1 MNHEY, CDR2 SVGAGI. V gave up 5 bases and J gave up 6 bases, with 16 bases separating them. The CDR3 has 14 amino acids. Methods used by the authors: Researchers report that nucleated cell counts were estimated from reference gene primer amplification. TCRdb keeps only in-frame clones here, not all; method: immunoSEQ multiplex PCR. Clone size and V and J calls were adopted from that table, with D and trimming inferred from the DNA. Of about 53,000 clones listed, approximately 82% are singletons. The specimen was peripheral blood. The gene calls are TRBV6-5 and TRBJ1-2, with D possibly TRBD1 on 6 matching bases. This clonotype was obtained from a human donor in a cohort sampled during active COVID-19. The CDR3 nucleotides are TGTGCCAGCAGTCGTCTCCCCAGGGGTGATGGCTACACCTTC. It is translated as CASSRLPRGDGYTF.